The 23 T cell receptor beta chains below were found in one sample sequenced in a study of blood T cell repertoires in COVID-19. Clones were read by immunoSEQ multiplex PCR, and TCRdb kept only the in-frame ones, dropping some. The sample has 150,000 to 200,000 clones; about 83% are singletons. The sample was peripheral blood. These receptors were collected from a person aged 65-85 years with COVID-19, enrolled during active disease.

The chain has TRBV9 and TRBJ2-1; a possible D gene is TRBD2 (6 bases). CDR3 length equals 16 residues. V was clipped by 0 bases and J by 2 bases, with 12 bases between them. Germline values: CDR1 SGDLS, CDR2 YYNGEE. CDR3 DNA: TGTGCCAGCAGCGTAGGATCGGGAGACGCCTACAATGAGCAGTTCTTC. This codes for CASSVGSGDAYNEQFF.

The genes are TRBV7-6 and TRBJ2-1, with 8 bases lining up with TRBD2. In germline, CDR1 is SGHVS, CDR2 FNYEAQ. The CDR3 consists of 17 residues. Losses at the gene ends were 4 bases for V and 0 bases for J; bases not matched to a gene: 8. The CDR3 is CASSSSGTSASYNEQFF. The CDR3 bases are TGTGCCAGCAGCTCATCCGGGACTAGTGCCTCCTACAATGAGCAGTTCTTC.

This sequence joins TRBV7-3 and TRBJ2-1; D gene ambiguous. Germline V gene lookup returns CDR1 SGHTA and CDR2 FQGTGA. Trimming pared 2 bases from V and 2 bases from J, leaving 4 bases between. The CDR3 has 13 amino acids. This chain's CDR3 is CASSLSAYNEQFF. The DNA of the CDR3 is TGTGCCAGCAGCTTATCAGCCTACAATGAGCAGTTCTTC.

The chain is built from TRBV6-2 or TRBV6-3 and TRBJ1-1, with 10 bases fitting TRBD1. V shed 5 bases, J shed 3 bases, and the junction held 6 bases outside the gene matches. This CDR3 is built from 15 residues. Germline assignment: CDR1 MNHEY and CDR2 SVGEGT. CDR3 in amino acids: CASSDRGRKDTEAFF. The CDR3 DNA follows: TGTGCCAGCAGTGACAGGGGGCGTAAGGACACTGAAGCTTTCTTT.

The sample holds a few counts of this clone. CDR3 sequence reads: CAWQRGSSGANVLTF. The CDR3 DNA reads TGTGCCTGGCAAAGGGGAAGCTCTGGGGCCAACGTCCTGACTTTC. The V and J genes are TRBV30 and TRBJ2-6, with D possibly being TRBD1 (5 bases). The CDR3 spans 15 residues. Germline CDR1 is GTSNPN and CDR2 is SVGIG (reference sequence). V was shortened by 5 bases and J by 0 bases, with 11 bases between the two germline ends. The variable domain in full, with the rest retrieved from reference TRBV30 and TRBJ2-6, is SQTIHQWPATLVQPVGSPLSLECTVEGTSNPNLYWYRQAAGRGLQLLFYSVGIGQISSEVPQNLSASRPQDRQFILSSKKLLLSDSGFYLCAWQRGSSGANVLTFGAGSRLTVL.

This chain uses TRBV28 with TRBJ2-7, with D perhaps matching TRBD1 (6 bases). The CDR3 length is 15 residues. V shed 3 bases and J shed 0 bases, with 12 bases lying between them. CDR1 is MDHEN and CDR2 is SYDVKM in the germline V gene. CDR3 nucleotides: TGTGCCAGCAGTTTCCAGGGGTTAAGCTCCTACGAGCAGTACTTC. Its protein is CASSFQGLSSYEQYF.

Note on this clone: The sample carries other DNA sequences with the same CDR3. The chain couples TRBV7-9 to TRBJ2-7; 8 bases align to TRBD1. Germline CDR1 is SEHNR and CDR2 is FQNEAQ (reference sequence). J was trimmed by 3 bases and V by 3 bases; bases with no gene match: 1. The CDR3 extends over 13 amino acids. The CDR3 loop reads CASSLTGDYEQYF. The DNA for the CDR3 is TGTGCCAGCAGCTTGACAGGGGACTACGAGCAGTACTTC. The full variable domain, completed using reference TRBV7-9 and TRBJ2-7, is DTGVSQNPRHKITKRGQNVTFRCDPISEHNRLYWYRQTLGQGPEFLTYFQNEAQLEKSRLLSDRFSAERPKGSFSTLEIQRTEQGDSAMYLCASSLTGDYEQYFGPGTRLTVT.

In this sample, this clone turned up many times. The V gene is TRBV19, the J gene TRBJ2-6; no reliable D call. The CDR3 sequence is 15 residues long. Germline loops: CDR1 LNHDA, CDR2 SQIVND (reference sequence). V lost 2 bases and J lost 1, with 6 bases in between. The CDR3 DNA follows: TGTGCCAGTAGTATATCCGGGTCTGGGGCCAACGTCCTGACTTTC. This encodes CASSISGSGANVLTF. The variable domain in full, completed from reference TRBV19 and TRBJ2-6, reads DGGITQSPKYLFRKEGQNVTLSCEQNLNHDAMYWYRQDPGQGLRLIYYSQIVNDFQKGDIAEGYSVSREKKESFPLTVTSAQKNPTAFYLCASSISGSGANVLTFGAGSRLTVL.

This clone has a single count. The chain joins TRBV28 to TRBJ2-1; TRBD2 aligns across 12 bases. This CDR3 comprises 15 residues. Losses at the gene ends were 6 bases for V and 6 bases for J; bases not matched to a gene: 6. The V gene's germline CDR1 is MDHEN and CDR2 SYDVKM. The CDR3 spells CASSLLAGGSNEQFF. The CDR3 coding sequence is TGTGCCAGCAGCCTACTAGCGGGAGGTTCCAATGAGCAGTTCTTC.

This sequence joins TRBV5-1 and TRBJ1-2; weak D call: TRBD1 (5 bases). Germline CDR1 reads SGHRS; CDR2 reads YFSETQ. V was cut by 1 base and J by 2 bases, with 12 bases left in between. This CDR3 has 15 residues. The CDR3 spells CASSLNGGMNYGYTF. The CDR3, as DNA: TGCGCCAGCAGCTTGAACGGGGGGATGAACTATGGCTACACCTTC.

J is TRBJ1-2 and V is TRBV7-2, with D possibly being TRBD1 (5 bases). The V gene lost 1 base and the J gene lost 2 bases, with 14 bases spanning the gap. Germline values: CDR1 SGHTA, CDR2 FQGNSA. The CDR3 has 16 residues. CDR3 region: CASSLGQGLNNYGYTF. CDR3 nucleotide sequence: TGTGCCAGCAGCTTAGGGCAGGGCCTTAACAACTATGGCTACACCTTC.

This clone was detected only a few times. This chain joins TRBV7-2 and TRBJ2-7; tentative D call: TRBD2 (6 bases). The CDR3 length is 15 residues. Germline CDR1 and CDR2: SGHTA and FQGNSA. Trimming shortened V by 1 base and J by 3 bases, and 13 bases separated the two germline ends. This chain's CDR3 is CASSLGPGGYYEQYF. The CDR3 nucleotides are TGTGCCAGCAGCTTAGGGCCCGGGGGATACTACGAGCAGTACTTC.

This CDR3 reads CASSSLAGGSDTQYF. In nucleotides, the CDR3 is TGTGCCAGCAGCTCACTAGCGGGGGGATCAGATACGCAGTATTTT. V gene TRBV7-8 combines with J gene TRBJ2-3; 12 nucleotides line up with TRBD2. This CDR3 has 15 residues. V was clipped by 4 bases and J by 4 bases; unmatched bases: 3. Germline CDR1 and CDR2: SGHVS and FQNEAQ.

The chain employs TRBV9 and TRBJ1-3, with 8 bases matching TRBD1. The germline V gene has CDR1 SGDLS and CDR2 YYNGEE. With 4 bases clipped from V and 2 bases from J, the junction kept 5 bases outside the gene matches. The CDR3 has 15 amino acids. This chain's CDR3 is CASSPRTGTGNTIYF. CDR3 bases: TGTGCCAGCAGCCCACGGACAGGGACTGGAAACACCATATATTTT.

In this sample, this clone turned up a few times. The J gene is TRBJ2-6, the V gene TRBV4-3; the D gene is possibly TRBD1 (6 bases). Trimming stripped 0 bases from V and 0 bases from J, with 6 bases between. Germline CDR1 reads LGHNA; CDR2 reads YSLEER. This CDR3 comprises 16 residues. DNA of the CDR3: TGCGCCAGCAGCCAAGAGGGACACTCTGGGGCCAACGTCCTGACTTTC. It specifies CASSQEGHSGANVLTF.

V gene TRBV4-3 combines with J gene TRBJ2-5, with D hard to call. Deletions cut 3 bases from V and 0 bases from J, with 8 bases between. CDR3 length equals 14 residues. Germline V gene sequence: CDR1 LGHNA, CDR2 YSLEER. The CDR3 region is CASSQLQNQETQYF. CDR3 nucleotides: TGCGCCAGCAGCCAGTTACAGAACCAAGAGACCCAGTACTTC.

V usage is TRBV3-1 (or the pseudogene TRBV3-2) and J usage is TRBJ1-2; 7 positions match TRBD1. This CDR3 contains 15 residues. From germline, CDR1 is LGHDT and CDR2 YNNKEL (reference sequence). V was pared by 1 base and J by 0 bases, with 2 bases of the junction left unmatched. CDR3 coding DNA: TGTGCCAGCAGCCAAGCCGGACAGGCTAACTATGGCTACACCTTC. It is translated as CASSQAGQANYGYTF.

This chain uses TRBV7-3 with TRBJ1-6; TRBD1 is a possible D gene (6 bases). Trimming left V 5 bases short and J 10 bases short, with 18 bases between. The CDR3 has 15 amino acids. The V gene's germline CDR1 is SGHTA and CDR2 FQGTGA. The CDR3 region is CASSPNPGERSPLHF. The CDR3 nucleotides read TGTGCCAGCAGCCCGAATCCAGGGGAAAGATCACCCCTCCACTTT.

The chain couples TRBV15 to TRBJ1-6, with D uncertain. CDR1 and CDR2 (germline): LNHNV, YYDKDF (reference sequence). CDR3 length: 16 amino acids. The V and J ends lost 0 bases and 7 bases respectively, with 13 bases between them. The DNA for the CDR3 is TGTGCCACCAGCAGAGATCTTGGCACGGGAAATTCACCCCTCCACTTT. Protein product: CATSRDLGTGNSPLHF.

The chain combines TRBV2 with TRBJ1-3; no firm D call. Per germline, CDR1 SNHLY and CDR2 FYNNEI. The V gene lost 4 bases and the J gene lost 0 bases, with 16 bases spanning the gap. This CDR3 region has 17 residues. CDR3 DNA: TGTGCCAGCAGTGTTTTCGTGGGCATAACCTCTGGAAACACCATATATTTT. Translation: CASSVFVGITSGNTIYF.

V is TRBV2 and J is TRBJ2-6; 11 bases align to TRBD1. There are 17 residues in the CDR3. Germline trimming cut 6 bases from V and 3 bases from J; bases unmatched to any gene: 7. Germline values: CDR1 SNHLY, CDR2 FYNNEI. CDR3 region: CASSRDRGNYGANVLTF. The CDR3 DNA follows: TGTGCCAGCAGCCGGGACAGGGGGAACTATGGGGCCAACGTCCTGACTTTC.

CDR3 in DNA: TGTGCCAGCAGTTTTAGGGGCCTTCTTGGGTCCGGGGAGCTGTTTTTT. Amino acids: CASSFRGLLGSGELFF. The chain recombines TRBV28 with TRBJ2-2, with D perhaps TRBD1 (5 bases). The CDR3 sequence is 16 residues long. Trimming shortened V by 3 bases and J by 6 bases, and 17 bases separated the two germline ends. Germline CDR1 reads MDHEN; CDR2 reads SYDVKM.

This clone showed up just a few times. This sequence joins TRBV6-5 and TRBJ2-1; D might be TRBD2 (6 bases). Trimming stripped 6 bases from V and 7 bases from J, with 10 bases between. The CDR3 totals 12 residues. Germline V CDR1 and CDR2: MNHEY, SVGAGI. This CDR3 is CASRGLLNEQFF. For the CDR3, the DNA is TGTGCCAGCAGGGGACTTCTGAATGAGCAGTTCTTC.